This is a list of T cell receptor beta chains from one sample in a study of shared clonotypes between healthy human individuals. Profiling relied on immunoSEQ multiplex PCR, and the TCRdb table lists in-frame clones only, not all of them. This sample has approximately 530,000 clones, with 90% to 97% found just once. Material: naive CD4+ T cells sorted from blood. The receptors come from a woman aged 30 to 39 in good health. Each CDR3 is given with its conserved first and last residue. D genes are given only for firm matches. Some rows mark clone size as missing; the rest say once, few, many or name a class of expanded clone.

>TRBD1|21|TRBJ1-1|TRBV7-8|NA
CASSFTKTRRTGPTQNTEAFF
TGTGCCAGCAGCTTCACAAAGACAAGGCGGACAGGGCCTACCCAGAACACTGAAGCTTTCTTT
>TRBD2|15|TRBJ2-5|TRBV11-3|NA
CASSPSGRAGETQYF
TGTGCCAGCAGCCCTAGCGGGAGGGCCGGGGAGACCCAGTACTTC
>NA|12|TRBJ2-1|TRBV27|NA
CASSWAGYEQFF
TGTGCCAGCAGTTGGGCGGGATATGAGCAGTTCTTC
>NA|15|TRBJ1-5|TRBV6-5|NA
CASRAWQGSNQPQHF
TGTGCCAGCAGGGCTTGGCAGGGCAGCAATCAGCCCCAGCATTTT
>NA|12|TRBJ2-3|TRBV7-2|NA
CASSLTGDTQYF
TGTGCCAGCAGCTTGACTGGAGATACGCAGTATTTT
>TRBD2|16|TRBJ2-2|TRBV9|NA
CASSVGSSGMAGELFF
TGTGCCAGCAGCGTAGGTTCTAGCGGGATGGCCGGGGAGCTGTTTTTT
>NA|15|TRBJ1-2|TRBV6-1|once
CATRPGGRIGYGYTF
TGTGCCACCCGACCGGGGGGGCGTATTGGCTATGGCTACACCTTC
>NA|10|TRBJ1-1|TRBV29-1|once
CSVVESEAFF
TGCAGCGTTGTAGAGTCTGAAGCTTTCTTT
>TRBD1|15|TRBJ2-3|TRBV7-2|NA
CASSPGTAPTDTQYF
TGTGCCAGCAGCCCAGGGACAGCGCCCACAGATACGCAGTATTTT
>NA|16|TRBJ1-5|TRBV28|NA
CASSNYREPGYQPQHF
TGTGCCAGCAGTAACTACAGGGAGCCGGGCTATCAGCCCCAGCATTTT
>NA|15|TRBJ2-2|TRBV13|NA
CASSGLARNTGELFF
TGTGCCAGCAGTGGGCTAGCGAGGAACACCGGGGAGCTGTTTTTT
>NA|15|TRBJ1-1|TRBV6-5|NA
CASSTPSRGGTEAFF
TGTGCCAGCAGTACCCCCTCCAGGGGCGGCACTGAAGCTTTCTTT
>NA|16|TRBJ2-1|TRBV2|NA
CASSEFDGSQGNEQFF
TGTGCCAGCAGTGAATTCGACGGGAGTCAAGGCAATGAGCAGTTCTTC
>NA|14|TRBJ1-1|TRBV5-1|NA
CASSVLDGNTEAFF
TGCGCCAGCAGCGTCCTCGACGGAAACACTGAAGCTTTCTTT
>TRBD2|19|TRBJ2-3|TRBV7-9|NA
CASSLKLILAGAGPDTQYF
TGTGCCAGCAGCCTAAAACTGATCCTAGCGGGAGCGGGTCCAGATACGCAGTATTTT
>NA|18|TRBJ2-5|TRBV7-9|NA
CASSPRWLPPVEQETQYF
TGTGCCAGCAGCCCCCGGTGGTTGCCTCCAGTGGAGCAAGAGACCCAGTACTTC
>TRBD1|14|TRBJ1-5|TRBV30|NA
CAWTGTGSNQPQHF
TGTGCCTGGACCGGGACAGGGAGCAATCAGCCCCAGCATTTT
>TRBD1|13|TRBJ2-7|TRBV7-6|NA
CASSSDRGYEQYF
TGTGCCAGCAGCTCCGACAGGGGCTACGAGCAGTACTTC
>NA|14|TRBJ2-3|TRBV6-5|NA
CASSYGAATDTQYF
TGTGCCAGCAGTTACGGGGCGGCCACAGATACGCAGTATTTT
>TRBD1|13|TRBJ1-1|TRBV28|NA
CASRDRRNTEAFF
TGTGCCAGCAGGGACAGGAGAAACACTGAAGCTTTCTTT
>NA|16|TRBJ1-2|TRBV28|NA
CASSLHPRVFNYGYTF
TGTGCCAGCAGCCTTCATCCCAGGGTTTTTAACTATGGCTACACCTTC
>TRBD1|17|TRBJ1-3|TRBV9|once
CASSPLGGQALGNTIYF
TGTGCCAGCAGCCCCCTCGGGGGACAGGCCCTCGGAAACACCATATATTTT
>NA|15|TRBJ1-4|TRBV28|NA
CASSLTWGDNEKLFF
TGTGCCAGCAGCTTGACATGGGGTGATAATGAAAAACTGTTTTTT
>TRBD2|14|TRBJ2-2|TRBV10-2|NA
CASNSGRAIGELFF
TGCGCCAGCAATAGCGGGAGGGCCATCGGGGAGCTGTTTTTT
>NA|16|TRBJ2-1|TRBV4-1|NA
CASSQAMSKAYNEQFF
TGCGCCAGCAGCCAAGCGATGTCTAAAGCCTACAATGAGCAGTTCTTC
>NA|15|TRBJ1-2|TRBV19|NA
CASSSTGTQGYGYTF
TGTGCCAGTAGTTCCACCGGGACGCAGGGCTATGGCTACACCTTC
>TRBD2|14|TRBJ2-7|TRBV4-1|NA
CASRHSGSSYEQYF
TGCGCCAGCAGGCATAGCGGGAGCTCCTACGAGCAGTACTTC
>TRBD2|15|TRBJ2-2|TRBV25-1|NA
CASSASGRSTGELFF
TGTGCCAGCAGTGCAAGCGGGAGGTCCACCGGGGAGCTGTTTTTT
>TRBD2|14|TRBJ2-7|TRBV2|once
CASRAGTSIYEQYF
TGTGCCAGCCGGGCCGGGACTAGCATATACGAGCAGTACTTC
>TRBD1|13|TRBJ2-5|TRBV11-2|NA
CASSRDREETQYF
TGTGCCAGCAGCCGGGACAGGGAAGAGACCCAGTACTTC
>TRBD1|16|TRBJ2-4|TRBV5-1|NA
CASSPGTGKSKNIQYF
TGCGCCAGCAGCCCCGGGACAGGGAAATCCAAAAACATTCAGTACTTC
>NA|15|TRBJ1-2|TRBV28|NA
CASNQRGATPYGYTF
TGTGCCAGCAACCAGAGGGGGGCAACCCCCTATGGCTACACCTTC
>NA|14|TRBJ2-3|TRBV18|once
CASSPPLDTDTQYF
TGTGCCAGCTCACCCCCCCTGGATACAGATACGCAGTATTTT
>NA|15|TRBJ2-7|TRBV5-1|NA
CASRSEAVISYEQYF
TGCGCCAGCAGATCGGAGGCGGTTATCTCCTACGAGCAGTACTTC
>TRBD2|15|TRBJ2-7|TRBV4-1|once
CASRGVGDSTYEQYF
TGCGCCAGCCGGGGGGTAGGAGACAGCACCTACGAGCAGTACTTC
>TRBD1|16|TRBJ2-2|TRBV18|NA
CASSPTTGRNTGELFF
TGTGCCAGCTCACCGACGACAGGGCGGAACACCGGGGAGCTGTTTTTT
>NA|13|TRBJ1-1|TRBV30|few
CAWSSQGNTEAFF
TGTGCCTGGAGCTCTCAGGGCAATACTGAAGCTTTCTTT
>NA|12|TRBJ2-7|TRBV5-5|NA
CASSLTPYEQYF
TGTGCCAGCAGCTTGACCCCCTACGAGCAGTACTTC
>NA|17|TRBJ2-1|TRBV19|NA
CASSTIQGLGPYNEQFF
TGTGCCAGTAGCACTATACAGGGACTTGGTCCATACAATGAGCAGTTCTTC
>NA|13|TRBJ2-7|TRBV9|NA
CASSVDPSYEQYF
TGTGCCAGCAGCGTAGACCCCTCCTACGAGCAGTACTTC
>NA|13|TRBJ2-7|TRBV7-9|NA
CASSLARDYEQYF
TGTGCCAGCAGCTTAGCCAGGGACTACGAGCAGTACTTC
>NA|14|TRBJ2-7|TRBV7-9|NA
CASSSQGFSYEQYF
TGTGCCAGCAGCTCTCAGGGGTTTTCCTACGAGCAGTACTTC
>NA|16|TRBJ1-5|TRBV30|NA
CAWSKAAAYSNQPQHF
TGTGCCTGGAGTAAGGCGGCTGCATATAGCAATCAGCCCCAGCATTTT
>NA|14|TRBJ1-4|TRBV6-1|NA
CASSAQLGGEKLFF
TGTGCCAGCAGTGCTCAGCTCGGCGGGGAAAAACTGTTTTTT
>NA|15|TRBJ1-2|TRBV7-2|NA
CASSLDLSGDYGYTF
TGTGCCAGCAGCTTAGACCTATCCGGGGACTATGGCTACACCTTC
>NA|14|TRBJ1-1|TRBV9|NA
CASSTLGGSTEAFF
TGTGCCAGCAGCACTCTCGGGGGATCCACTGAAGCTTTCTTT
>NA|15|TRBJ2-3|TRBV19|NA
CASKSGQGVVDTQYF
TGTGCCAGTAAAAGCGGACAAGGGGTCGTAGATACGCAGTATTTT
>NA|15|TRBJ2-2|TRBV5-1|NA
CASSTGRAGTGELFF
TGCGCCAGCAGCACCGGACGGGCGGGTACCGGGGAGCTGTTTTTT
>NA|15|TRBJ2-2|TRBV5-1|NA
CASSLGHKNTGELFF
TGCGCCAGCAGCTTGGGGCACAAAAACACCGGGGAGCTGTTTTTT
>NA|15|TRBJ2-7|TRBV6-1|once
CASSTTPVSSYEQYF
TGTGCCAGCAGTACCACCCCAGTCTCATCCTACGAGCAGTACTTC
>NA|13|TRBJ1-5|TRBV19|few
CASSSQGDQPQHF
TGTGCCAGTAGTAGCCAGGGCGATCAGCCCCAGCATTTT
>NA|14|TRBJ2-2|TRBV11-3|NA
CASSSDKNTGELFF
TGTGCCAGCAGCTCGGACAAGAACACCGGGGAGCTGTTTTTT
>TRBD2|14|TRBJ2-7|TRBV7-3|NA
CASSLRLAAYEQYF
TGTGCCAGCAGCTTAAGACTAGCGGCCTACGAGCAGTACTTC
>TRBD2|16|TRBJ2-4|TRBV7-8|NA
CASSLISGRTKNIQYF
TGTGCCAGCAGCTTGATTAGCGGGAGAACCAAAAACATTCAGTACTTC
>NA|14|TRBJ1-2|TRBV19|NA
CASSPRGPSYGYTF
TGTGCCAGTAGTCCCCGCGGTCCCAGCTATGGCTACACCTTC
>TRBD2|14|TRBJ2-5|TRBV2|NA
CASSLIGGGETQYF
TGTGCCAGCAGTCTTATCGGGGGGGGAGAGACCCAGTACTTC
>NA|14|TRBJ1-2|TRBV29-1|NA
CSVEDLGGYYGYTF
TGCAGCGTTGAAGATTTGGGCGGCTACTATGGCTACACCTTC
>TRBD1|15|TRBJ1-4|TRBV9|NA
CASSVRTGLNEKLFF
TGTGCCAGCAGCGTAAGGACAGGGCTAAATGAAAAACTGTTTTTT
>TRBD2|14|TRBJ2-2|TRBV4-1|NA
CASSLLAVTGELFF
TGCGCCAGCAGCCTCCTAGCGGTGACCGGGGAGCTGTTTTTT
>NA|14|TRBJ1-4|TRBV27|NA
CASRRTEINEKLFF
TGTGCCAGCCGTCGGACAGAGATTAATGAAAAACTGTTTTTT